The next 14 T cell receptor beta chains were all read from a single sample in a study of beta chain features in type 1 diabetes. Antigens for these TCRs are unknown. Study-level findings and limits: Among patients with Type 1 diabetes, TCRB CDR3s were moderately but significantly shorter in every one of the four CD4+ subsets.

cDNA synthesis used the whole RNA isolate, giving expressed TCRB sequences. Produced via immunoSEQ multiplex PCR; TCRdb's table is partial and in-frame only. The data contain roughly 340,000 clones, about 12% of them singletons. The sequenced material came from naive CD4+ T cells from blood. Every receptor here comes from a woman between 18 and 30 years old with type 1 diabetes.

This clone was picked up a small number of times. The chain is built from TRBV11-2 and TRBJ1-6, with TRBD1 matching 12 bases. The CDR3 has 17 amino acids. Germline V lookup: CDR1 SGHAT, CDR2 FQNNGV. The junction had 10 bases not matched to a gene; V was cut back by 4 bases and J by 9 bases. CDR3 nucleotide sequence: TGTGCCAGCAGCTGGGGGGACAGGGGGCTCTTTAGTTCACCCCTCCACTTT. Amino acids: CASSWGDRGLFSSPLHF.

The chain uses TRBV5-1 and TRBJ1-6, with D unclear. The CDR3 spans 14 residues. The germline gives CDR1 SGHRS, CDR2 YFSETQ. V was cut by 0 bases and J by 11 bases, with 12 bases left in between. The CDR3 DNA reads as TGCGCCAGCAGCTTGGAGTCTTCCAGGCCACCCCTCCACTTT. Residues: CASSLESSRPPLHF.

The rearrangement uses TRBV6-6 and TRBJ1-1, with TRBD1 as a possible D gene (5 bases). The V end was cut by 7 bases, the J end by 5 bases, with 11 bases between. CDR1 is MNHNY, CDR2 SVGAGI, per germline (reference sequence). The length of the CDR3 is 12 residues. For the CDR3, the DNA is TGTGCCAGCACGACAGCCAGAACTGAAGCTTTCTTT. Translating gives CASTTARTEAFF.

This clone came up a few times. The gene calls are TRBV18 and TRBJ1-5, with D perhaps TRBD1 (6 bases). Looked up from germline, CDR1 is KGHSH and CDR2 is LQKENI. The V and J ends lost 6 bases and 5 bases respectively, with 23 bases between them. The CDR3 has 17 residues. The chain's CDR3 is CASSTLPYRAQDQPQHF. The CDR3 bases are TGTGCCAGCTCCACCCTCCCCTACAGGGCCCAGGATCAGCCCCAGCATTTT.

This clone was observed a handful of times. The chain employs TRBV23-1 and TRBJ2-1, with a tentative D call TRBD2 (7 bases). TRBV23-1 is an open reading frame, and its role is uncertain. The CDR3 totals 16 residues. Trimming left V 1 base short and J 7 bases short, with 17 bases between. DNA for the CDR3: TGCGCCAGCAGTCAATTCTCGGGGGGCCCCCGAAATGAGCAGTTCTTC. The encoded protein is CASSQFSGGPRNEQFF.

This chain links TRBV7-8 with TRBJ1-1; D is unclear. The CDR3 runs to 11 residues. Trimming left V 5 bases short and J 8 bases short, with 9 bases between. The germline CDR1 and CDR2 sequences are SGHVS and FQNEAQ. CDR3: CASSNRLEAFF. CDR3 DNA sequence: TGTGCCAGCAGCAATCGGTTGGAAGCTTTCTTT.

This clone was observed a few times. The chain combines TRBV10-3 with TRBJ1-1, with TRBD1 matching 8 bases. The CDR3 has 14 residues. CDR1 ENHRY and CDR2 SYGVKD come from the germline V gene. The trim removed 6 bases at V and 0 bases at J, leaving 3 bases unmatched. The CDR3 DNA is TGTGCCATCAGCAGGGGACAGGTGAACACTGAAGCTTTCTTT. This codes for CAISRGQVNTEAFF.

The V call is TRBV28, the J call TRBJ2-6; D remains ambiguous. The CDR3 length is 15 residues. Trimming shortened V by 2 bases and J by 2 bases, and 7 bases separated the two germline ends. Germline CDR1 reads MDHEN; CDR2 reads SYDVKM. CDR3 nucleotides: TGTGCCAGCAGTTTAAAAGCAACTGGGGCCAACGTCCTGACTTTC. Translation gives CASSLKATGANVLTF. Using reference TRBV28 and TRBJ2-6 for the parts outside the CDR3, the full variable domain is DVKVTQSSRYLVKRTGEKVFLECVQDMDHENMFWYRQDPGLGLRLIYFSYDVKMKEKGDIPEGYSVSREKKERFSLILESASTNQTSMYLCASSLKATGANVLTFGAGSRLTVL.

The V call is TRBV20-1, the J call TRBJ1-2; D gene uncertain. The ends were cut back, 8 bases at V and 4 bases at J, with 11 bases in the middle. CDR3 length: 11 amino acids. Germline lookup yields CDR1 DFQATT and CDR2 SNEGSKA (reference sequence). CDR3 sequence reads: CSPGVVYGYTF. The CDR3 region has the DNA TGCAGTCCCGGAGTGGTCTATGGCTACACCTTC.

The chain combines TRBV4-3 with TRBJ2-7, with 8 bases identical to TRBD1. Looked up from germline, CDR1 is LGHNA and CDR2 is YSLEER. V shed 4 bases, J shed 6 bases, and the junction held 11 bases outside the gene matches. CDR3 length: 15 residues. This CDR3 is CASSLEGQGSGEQYF. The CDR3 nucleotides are TGCGCCAGCAGCCTGGAAGGACAGGGATCGGGCGAGCAGTACTTC.

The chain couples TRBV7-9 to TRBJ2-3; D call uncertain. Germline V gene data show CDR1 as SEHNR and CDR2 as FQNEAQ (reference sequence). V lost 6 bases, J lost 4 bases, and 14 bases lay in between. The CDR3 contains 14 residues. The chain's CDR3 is CASSYTESPDTQYF. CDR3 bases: TGTGCCAGCAGTTACACAGAATCCCCAGATACGCAGTATTTT.

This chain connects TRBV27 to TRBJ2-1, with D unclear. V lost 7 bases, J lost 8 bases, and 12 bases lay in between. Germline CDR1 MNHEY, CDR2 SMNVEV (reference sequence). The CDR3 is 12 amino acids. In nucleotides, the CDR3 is TGTGCCAGCATCGGCTCTCGGGATGAGCAGTTCTTC. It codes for CASIGSRDEQFF.

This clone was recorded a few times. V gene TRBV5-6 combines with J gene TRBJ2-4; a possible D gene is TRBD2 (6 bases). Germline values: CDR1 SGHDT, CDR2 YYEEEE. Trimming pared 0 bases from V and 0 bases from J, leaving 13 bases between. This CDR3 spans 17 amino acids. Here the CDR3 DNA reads TGTGCCAGCAGCTTGGAGCTGGGACTCCCAGCCAAAAACATTCAGTACTTC. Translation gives CASSLELGLPAKNIQYF.

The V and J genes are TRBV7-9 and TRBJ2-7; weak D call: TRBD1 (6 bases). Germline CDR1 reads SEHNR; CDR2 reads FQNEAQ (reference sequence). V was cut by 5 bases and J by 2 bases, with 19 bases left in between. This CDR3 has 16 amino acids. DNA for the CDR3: TGTGCCAGCAGCCCCATCGCCGGGACACTACCCTACGAGCAGTACTTC. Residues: CASSPIAGTLPYEQYF.